There are a few counts of the clone carrying this T cell receptor beta chain. V lost 6 bases and J lost 0, with 12 bases in between. The CDR3 is 15 amino acids. This sample stems from a study of T-cell reconstitution after alpha-beta-depleted transplantation in children. Unique molecular identifiers were incorporated into the prepared TCRbeta library. Via MiXCR, TCRdb re-called the PCR reads, giving one row per CDR3 protein. The data hold 800,000 to 1,000,000 distinct CDR3 sequences, with roughly 29% observed a single time. The TCR comes from a boy under two years old who had a stem cell transplant for SCID, so the T cells may come from the graft donor. V and J are TRBV12-3 or TRBV12-4 and TRBJ2-1; D call uncertain. This sample comprised PBMCs, mostly from graft donor cells, obtained 360 days after TCRalphabeta/CD19-depleted stem cell transplant. CDR3 loop: CASSPPASSYNEQFF. The CDR3 DNA reads TGTGCCAGCAGCCCCCCTGCTAGCTCCTACAATGAGCAGTTCTTC.